A single sample is the source of the 30 T cell receptor beta chains below, sequenced in a study of cytomegalovirus exposure and HLA in healthy donors. This PCR relied on a set of 60 Vbeta primers and 13 Jbeta primers. Profiled with immunoSEQ multiplex PCR; TCRdb holds only in-frame clones, not every one. The sample yields 100,000 to 150,000 clones, around four fifths seen once. Source material: PBMCs. The receptors come from a boy younger than 18 in good health and CMV-seronegative.

This clone was counted once. This chain links TRBV5-4 with TRBJ2-5; D may be TRBD1 (5 bases). The CDR3 has 17 residues. The V gene lost 0 bases and the J gene lost 5 bases, with 20 bases spanning the gap. CDR1 is SGHNT, CDR2 YYREEE, per germline (reference sequence). Here the CDR3 DNA reads TGTGCCAGCAGCTTGGCGGGTTCAGGGTTGGTTCAGGAGACCCAGTACTTC. This codes for CASSLAGSGLVQETQYF.

The V gene is TRBV5-4, the J gene TRBJ2-3; tentatively, D is TRBD1 (5 bases). This CDR3 is 16 amino acids long. Germline CDR1 and CDR2: SGHNT and YYREEE (reference sequence). Trimming stripped 4 bases from V and 3 bases from J, with 18 bases between. DNA for the CDR3: TGTGCCAGCAGCCTGTTGTGGGGCAGGGAAACAGATACGCAGTATTTT. It translates to CASSLLWGRETDTQYF.

This rearrangement joins TRBV6-4 to TRBJ1-1; 11 positions agree with TRBD1. Germline V lookup: CDR1 MRHNA, CDR2 SNTAGT. With 4 bases clipped from V and 4 bases from J, the junction kept 2 bases outside the gene matches. The CDR3 is 14 residues long. The CDR3 spells CASSAGTGGTEAFF. CDR3 coding DNA: TGTGCCAGCAGTGCCGGGACAGGGGGCACTGAAGCTTTCTTT.

In this sample, this clone turned up a few times. The rearrangement uses TRBV19 and TRBJ1-5; 9 bases are a match to TRBD1. The CDR3 runs to 15 residues. The germline V gene has CDR1 LNHDA and CDR2 SQIVND (reference sequence). The ends lost 6 bases at V and 4 bases at J; junction bases unmatched: 7. The CDR3 DNA reads TGTGCCAGTAGGGCGGACAGGGGATTTAATCAGCCCCAGCATTTT. Amino acids: CASRADRGFNQPQHF.

This sequence joins TRBV7-9 and TRBJ1-2, with D possibly being TRBD1 (6 bases). The germline CDR1 and CDR2 sequences are SEHNR and FQNEAQ (reference sequence). Trimming stripped 5 bases from V and 5 bases from J, with 12 bases between. The CDR3 sequence is 13 residues long. DNA for the CDR3: TGTGCCAGCAGCCCGACCGGGACATATGGCTACACCTTC. This codes for CASSPTGTYGYTF.

V gene TRBV19 combines with J gene TRBJ1-5; TRBD1 matches at 7 bases. CDR1 is LNHDA and CDR2 is SQIVND in the germline V gene (reference sequence). Germline trimming cut 7 bases from V and 5 bases from J; bases unmatched to any gene: 11. The CDR3 is made up of 15 amino acids. In DNA form, the CDR3 reads TGTGCCAGTATAGGTGGAGGGGGCGATCATCAGCCCCAGCATTTT. Translation: CASIGGGGDHQPQHF.

The chain uses TRBV5-8 and TRBJ2-2; 14 bases are shared with TRBD2. The trim removed 7 bases at V and 6 bases at J, leaving 8 bases unmatched. The CDR3 has 16 amino acids. Germline V gene data show CDR1 as SGHTS and CDR2 as YDEGEE. CDR3 DNA sequence: TGTGCCAGCCGACCCCCGGGACTAGCGGGAGCCGGGGAGCTGTTTTTT. This encodes CASRPPGLAGAGELFF.

The chain employs TRBV30 and TRBJ2-7; D is possibly TRBD1 (6 bases). Trimming took off 0 bases at V and 2 bases at J, with 11 bases between the two ends. Looked up from germline, CDR1 is GTSNPN and CDR2 is SVGIG (reference sequence). The CDR3 runs 14 residues. Written as DNA, the CDR3 is TGTGCCTGGAGTGTAGGCAGGGGCACCTACGAGCAGTACTTC. Its translation: CAWSVGRGTYEQYF.

The rearrangement uses TRBV13 and TRBJ1-3, with TRBD1 matching over 7 bases. The CDR3 is 15 amino acids. The V gene's germline CDR1 is PRHDT and CDR2 FYEKMQ (reference sequence). The junction had 7 bases not matched to a gene; V was cut back by 5 bases and J by 3 bases. Here the CDR3 reads CASSPGQAGGNTIYF. The CDR3 DNA follows: TGTGCCAGCAGCCCCGGACAGGCGGGTGGAAACACCATATATTTT.

The chain couples TRBV7-9 to TRBJ2-6, with 9 bases aligning to TRBD1. Trimming at V came to 5 bases and at J to 0 bases, leaving 11 bases not matched to a gene. Germline V lookup: CDR1 SEHNR, CDR2 FQNEAQ (reference sequence). This CDR3 is 19 amino acids long. CDR3 nucleotides: TGTGCCAGCAGCGGGAGGAGGGACAGGGCCAACTCTGGGGCCAACGTCCTGACTTTC. Amino acid sequence: CASSGRRDRANSGANVLTF.

This chain connects TRBV30 to TRBJ2-3; D call uncertain. CDR1 is GTSNPN and CDR2 is SVGIG in the germline V gene (reference sequence). CDR3 length: 13 amino acids. The V end was cut by 4 bases, the J end by 4 bases, with 12 bases between. CDR3 in amino acids: CAWTFSSPDTQYF. CDR3 DNA: TGTGCCTGGACCTTTTCGTCCCCAGATACGCAGTATTTT.

This sequence joins TRBV27 and TRBJ1-5; 9 bases match TRBD1. Losses at the gene ends were 2 bases for V and 8 bases for J; bases not matched to a gene: 4. The CDR3 is 14 amino acids. Germline-derived CDR1 and CDR2 are MNHEY and SMNVEV (reference sequence). The CDR3 DNA reads TGTGCCAGCAGTTTAGACAGGGGGTGGGAGCCCCAGCATTTT. Translation: CASSLDRGWEPQHF.

The chain couples TRBV10-3 to TRBJ2-7, with 12 bases fitting TRBD2. The V segment lost 6 bases and the J segment 6 bases; nucleotides outside the gene matches: 9. The V gene's germline CDR1 is ENHRY and CDR2 SYGVKD. CDR3 length: 15 residues. The CDR3 nucleotides are TGTGCCATCAGGGTGACTAGCGGGAGTTTAGTCGAGCAGTACTTC. This sequence encodes CAIRVTSGSLVEQYF.

V gene TRBV15 combines with J gene TRBJ2-7; unclear D gene. The germline V and J ends were trimmed by 0 bases and 6 bases, with 12 bases remaining between them. This CDR3 contains 14 residues. The germline V gene encodes CDR1 LNHNV and CDR2 YYDKDF (reference sequence). The CDR3 bases are TGTGCCACCAGCAGAGATCGACTGGCTTCCGAGCAGTACTTC. This translates into CATSRDRLASEQYF.

The chain links TRBV5-1 to TRBJ2-2, with D unresolved. The CDR3 length is 14 residues. Trimming removed 3 bases from V and 5 bases from J, with 11 bases in between. The germline V gene encodes CDR1 SGHRS and CDR2 YFSETQ. The CDR3 region has the DNA TGCGCCAGCAGCTCGGTATTCGGGACCGGGGAGCTGTTTTTT. This encodes CASSSVFGTGELFF.

This clone appeared once. This chain uses TRBV5-5 with TRBJ2-2; the match to TRBD2 covers 9 bases. This CDR3 is built from 14 residues. The V gene's germline CDR1 is SGHKS and CDR2 YYEKEE (reference sequence). The ends lost 6 bases at V and 4 bases at J; junction bases unmatched: 4. In DNA, the CDR3 is TGTGCCAGCACGGCGGGAGGGCGCACCGGGGAGCTGTTTTTT. This sequence encodes CASTAGGRTGELFF.

A few counts support this clone. The chain has TRBV19 and TRBJ2-7; 12 bases agree with TRBD1. J lost 2 bases, V lost 5 bases, and 10 bases had no gene match. The germline V gene has CDR1 LNHDA and CDR2 SQIVND (reference sequence). The CDR3 has 17 residues. CDR3: CASSPRGTGGRTYEQYF. CDR3 DNA sequence: TGTGCCAGTAGTCCCCGGGGGACAGGGGGCCGCACCTACGAGCAGTACTTC.

The chain is built from TRBV7-9 and TRBJ2-7; the match to TRBD1 covers 8 bases. The CDR3 extends over 14 amino acids. The germline gives CDR1 SEHNR, CDR2 FQNEAQ (reference sequence). V was pared by 5 bases and J by 6 bases, with 9 bases of the junction left unmatched. CDR3 protein: CASSLGQGFTEQYF. CDR3 bases: TGTGCCAGCAGCCTCGGACAGGGATTTACCGAGCAGTACTTC.

The chain joins TRBV29-1 to TRBJ1-2; D is possibly TRBD1 (5 bases). This CDR3 is 14 amino acids long. Germline CDR1 is SQVTM and CDR2 is ANQGSEA. The V gene lost 3 bases and the J gene lost 4 bases, with 15 bases spanning the gap. The CDR3 DNA reads as TGCAGCGTTGATGGGGGGATCTCTTTCTATGGCTACACCTTC. Amino acid sequence: CSVDGGISFYGYTF.

The CDR3 DNA reads as TGTGCCAGCAGCGGGAGGGGCTTACGCGGGATAGAGGAGCAGTTCTTC. Translated, it gives CASSGRGLRGIEEQFF. The chain carries TRBV21-1 and TRBJ2-1; TRBD2, as called in the table, went unchecked against the DNA. TRBV21-1 is tagged as a pseudogene. The length of the CDR3 is 16 residues.

The chain carries TRBV2 and TRBJ1-4, with 8 nucleotides matching TRBD1. Unmatched junction bases numbered 4, after V lost 10 bases and J lost 0 bases. Germline V gene sequence: CDR1 SNHLY, CDR2 FYNNEI. The CDR3 runs 14 residues. The DNA of the CDR3 is TGTGCCATTCAGGGGGCATCAACTAATGAAAAACTGTTTTTT. Protein product: CAIQGASTNEKLFF.

This chain links TRBV5-6 with TRBJ2-5; 9 nucleotides agree with TRBD2. The CDR3 sequence is 16 residues long. V lost 0 bases, J lost 1 base, and 4 bases stayed unmatched. In germline, CDR1 is SGHDT, CDR2 YYEEEE. The CDR3 loop reads CASSLAAREGQETQYF. CDR3 bases: TGTGCCAGCAGCTTGGCCGCGCGGGAGGGCCAAGAGACCCAGTACTTC.

This sequence joins TRBV7-8 and TRBJ2-4; 7 bases map to TRBD2. The junction had 14 bases not matched to a gene; V was cut back by 3 bases and J by 6 bases. Per the germline V gene, CDR1 is SGHVS and CDR2 is FQNEAQ. This CDR3 comprises 17 residues. The CDR3 DNA is TGTGCCAGCAGCTTTCTTGGTCGGGGAGGGCCCGGAAACATTCAGTACTTC. Its translation: CASSFLGRGGPGNIQYF.

This chain uses TRBV5-1 with TRBJ1-1; D perhaps matches TRBD1 (5 bases). Germline CDR1 and CDR2: SGHRS and YFSETQ. CDR3 length: 14 amino acids. The germline V and J ends were trimmed by 1 base and 1 base, with 8 bases remaining between them. This CDR3 is CASSLPGKNTEAFF. The DNA of the CDR3 is TGCGCCAGCAGCTTGCCAGGGAAGAACACTGAAGCTTTCTTT. The variable domain in full, completed from reference TRBV5-1 and TRBJ1-1, reads KAGVTQTPRYLIKTRGQQVTLSCSPISGHRSVSWYQQTPGQGLQFLFEYFSETQRNKGNFPGRFSGRQFSNSRSEMNVSTLELGDSALYLCASSLPGKNTEAFFGQGTRLTVV.

V and J are TRBV6-6 and TRBJ2-7, with 9 nucleotides matching TRBD2. The germline V gene encodes CDR1 MNHNY and CDR2 SVGAGI (reference sequence). The CDR3 contains 16 residues. The J segment lost 3 bases and the V segment lost 4 bases, leaving 10 bases of the junction unmatched. The CDR3 protein is CASSSVPGTSFYEQYF. DNA of the CDR3: TGTGCCAGCAGTTCCGTCCCCGGGACTAGCTTCTACGAGCAGTACTTC.

This clone occurred once. V gene TRBV30 combines with J gene TRBJ1-5, with D possibly matching TRBD1 (6 bases). Germline loops: CDR1 GTSNPN, CDR2 SVGIG (reference sequence). Trimming took off 0 bases at V and 6 bases at J, with 15 bases between the two ends. The CDR3 loop spans 15 amino acids. This CDR3 reads CAWSVRRGPVQPQHF. For the CDR3, the DNA is TGTGCCTGGAGTGTACGCAGGGGACCGGTTCAGCCCCAGCATTTT.

The DNA for the CDR3 is TGTGCCAGCAGCTTAGAGCAGGGTCGTGGCTACACCTTC. This gives the protein CASSLEQGRGYTF. V is TRBV11-3 and J is TRBJ1-2; TRBD1 might be the D (5 bases). V was cut by 0 bases and J by 7 bases, with 9 bases left in between. Looked up from germline, CDR1 is SGHNT and CDR2 is YENEEA. The CDR3 covers 13 residues.

This clone was detected only once. The rearrangement joins TRBV5-1 to TRBJ1-4; a weak D match, TRBD1 (6 bases). The ends were cut back, 5 bases at V and 5 bases at J, with 19 bases in the middle. This CDR3 has 16 residues. CDR1 and CDR2 from the germline V gene are SGHRS and YFSETQ. The CDR3 DNA follows: TGCGCCAGCAGGTCCTATAGCGGGACACCGAATGAAAAACTGTTTTTT. This codes for CASRSYSGTPNEKLFF.

The chain combines TRBV7-2 with TRBJ2-5, with 9 bases lining up with TRBD1. CDR3 length: 14 amino acids. Trimming removed 5 bases from V and 3 bases from J; junction bases left unmatched: 4. The germline V gene has CDR1 SGHTA and CDR2 FQGNSA. Written as DNA, the CDR3 is TGTGCCAGCAGCCCGCGGACAGGGGAAGAGACCCAGTACTTC. It translates to CASSPRTGEETQYF.

The CDR3 here is CSVPGQGEDGYTF. The CDR3 coding sequence is TGCAGCGTTCCGGGACAGGGGGAGGATGGCTACACCTTC. The chain carries TRBV29-1 and TRBJ1-2; TRBD1 aligns across 11 bases. The CDR3 length is 13 residues. The V and J ends lost 5 bases and 6 bases, in that order; junction bases with no gene match: 5. Germline V gene sequence: CDR1 SQVTM, CDR2 ANQGSEA.